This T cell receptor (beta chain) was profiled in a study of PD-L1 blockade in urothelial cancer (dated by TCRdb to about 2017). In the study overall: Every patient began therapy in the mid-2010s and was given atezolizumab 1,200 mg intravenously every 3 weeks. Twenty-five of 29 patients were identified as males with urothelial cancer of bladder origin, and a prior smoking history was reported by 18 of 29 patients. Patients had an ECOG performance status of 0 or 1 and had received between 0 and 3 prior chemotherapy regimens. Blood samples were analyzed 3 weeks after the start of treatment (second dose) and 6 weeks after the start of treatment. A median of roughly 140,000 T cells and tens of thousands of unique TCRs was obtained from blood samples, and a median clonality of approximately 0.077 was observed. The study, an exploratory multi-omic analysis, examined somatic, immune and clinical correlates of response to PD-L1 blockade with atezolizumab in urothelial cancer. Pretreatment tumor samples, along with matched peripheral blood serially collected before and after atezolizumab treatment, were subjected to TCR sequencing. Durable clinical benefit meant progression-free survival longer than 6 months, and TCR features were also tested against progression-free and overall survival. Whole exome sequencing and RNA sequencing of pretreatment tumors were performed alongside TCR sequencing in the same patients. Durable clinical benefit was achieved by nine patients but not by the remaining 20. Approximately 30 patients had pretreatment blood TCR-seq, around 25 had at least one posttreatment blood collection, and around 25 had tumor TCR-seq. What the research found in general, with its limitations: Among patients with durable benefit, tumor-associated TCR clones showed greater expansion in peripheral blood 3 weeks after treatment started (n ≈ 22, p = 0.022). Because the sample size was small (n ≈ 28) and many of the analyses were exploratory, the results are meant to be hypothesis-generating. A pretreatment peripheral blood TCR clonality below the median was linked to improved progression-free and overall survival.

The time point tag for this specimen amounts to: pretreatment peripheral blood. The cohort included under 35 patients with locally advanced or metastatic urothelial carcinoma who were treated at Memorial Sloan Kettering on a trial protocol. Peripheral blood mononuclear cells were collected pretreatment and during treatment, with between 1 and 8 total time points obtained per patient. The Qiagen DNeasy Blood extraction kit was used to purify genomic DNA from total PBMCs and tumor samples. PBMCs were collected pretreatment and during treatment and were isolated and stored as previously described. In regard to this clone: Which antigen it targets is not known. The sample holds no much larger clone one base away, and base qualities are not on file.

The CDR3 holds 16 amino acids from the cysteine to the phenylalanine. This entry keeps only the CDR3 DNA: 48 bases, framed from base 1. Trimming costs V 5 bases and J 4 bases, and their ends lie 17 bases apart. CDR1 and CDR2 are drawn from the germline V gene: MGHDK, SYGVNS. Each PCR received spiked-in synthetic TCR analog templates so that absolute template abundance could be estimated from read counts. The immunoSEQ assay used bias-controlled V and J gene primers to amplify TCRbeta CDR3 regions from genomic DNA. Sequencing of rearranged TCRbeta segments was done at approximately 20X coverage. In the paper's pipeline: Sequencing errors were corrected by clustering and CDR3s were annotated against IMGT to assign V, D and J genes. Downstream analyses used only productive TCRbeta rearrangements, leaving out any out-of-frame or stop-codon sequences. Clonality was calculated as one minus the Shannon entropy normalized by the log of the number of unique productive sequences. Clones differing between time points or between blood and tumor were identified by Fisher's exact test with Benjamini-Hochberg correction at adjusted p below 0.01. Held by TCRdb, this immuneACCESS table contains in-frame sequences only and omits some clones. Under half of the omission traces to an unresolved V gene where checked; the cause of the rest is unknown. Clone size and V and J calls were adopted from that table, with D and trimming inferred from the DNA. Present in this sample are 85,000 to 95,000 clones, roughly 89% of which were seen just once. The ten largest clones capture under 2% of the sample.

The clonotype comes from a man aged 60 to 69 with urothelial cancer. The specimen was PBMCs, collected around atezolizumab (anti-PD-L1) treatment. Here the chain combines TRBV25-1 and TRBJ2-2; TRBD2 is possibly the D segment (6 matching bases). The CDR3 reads CASSSSPSEGTGELFF. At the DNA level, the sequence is TGTGCCAGCAGTTCTTCTCCTAGCGAGGGCACCGGGGAGCTGTTTTTT.